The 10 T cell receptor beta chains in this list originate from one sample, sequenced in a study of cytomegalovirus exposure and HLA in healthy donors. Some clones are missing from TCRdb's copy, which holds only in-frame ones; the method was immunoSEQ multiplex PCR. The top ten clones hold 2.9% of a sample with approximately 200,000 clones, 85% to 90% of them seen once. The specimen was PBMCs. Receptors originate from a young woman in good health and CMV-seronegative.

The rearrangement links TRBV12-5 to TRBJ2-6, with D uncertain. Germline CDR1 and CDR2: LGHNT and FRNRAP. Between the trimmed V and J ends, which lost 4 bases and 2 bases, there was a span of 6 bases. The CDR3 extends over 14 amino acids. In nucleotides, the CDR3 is TGTGCTAGTGGTTCCGAGGCTGGGGCCAACGTCCTGACTTTC. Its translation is CASGSEAGANVLTF.

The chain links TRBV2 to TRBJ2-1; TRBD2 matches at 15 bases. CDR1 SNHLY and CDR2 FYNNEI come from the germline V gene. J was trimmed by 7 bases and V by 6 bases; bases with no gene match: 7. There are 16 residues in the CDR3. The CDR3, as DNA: TGTGCCAGCAGGCCCGGACTAGCGGGAGGGTCGAATGAGCAGTTCTTC. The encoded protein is CASRPGLAGGSNEQFF.

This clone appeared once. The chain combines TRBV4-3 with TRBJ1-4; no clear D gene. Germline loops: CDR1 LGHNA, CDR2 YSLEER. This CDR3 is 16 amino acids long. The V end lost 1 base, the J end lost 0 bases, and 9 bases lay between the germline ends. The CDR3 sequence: CASSQGTQSTNEKLFF. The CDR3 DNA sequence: TGCGCCAGCAGCCAAGGCACACAGTCAACTAATGAAAAACTGTTTTTT.

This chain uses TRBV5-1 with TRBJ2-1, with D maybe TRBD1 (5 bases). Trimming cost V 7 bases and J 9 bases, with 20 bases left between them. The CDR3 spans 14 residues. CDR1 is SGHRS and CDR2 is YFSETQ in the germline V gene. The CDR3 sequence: CASAPQAGLGEQFF. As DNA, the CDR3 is TGCGCCAGCGCGCCCCAAGCAGGGTTGGGTGAGCAGTTCTTC.

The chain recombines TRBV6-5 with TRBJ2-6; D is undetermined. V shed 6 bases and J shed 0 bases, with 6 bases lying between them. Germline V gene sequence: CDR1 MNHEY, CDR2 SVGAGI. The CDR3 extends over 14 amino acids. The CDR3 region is CASSFNSGANVLTF. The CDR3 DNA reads TGTGCCAGCAGCTTTAACTCTGGGGCCAACGTCCTGACTTTC.

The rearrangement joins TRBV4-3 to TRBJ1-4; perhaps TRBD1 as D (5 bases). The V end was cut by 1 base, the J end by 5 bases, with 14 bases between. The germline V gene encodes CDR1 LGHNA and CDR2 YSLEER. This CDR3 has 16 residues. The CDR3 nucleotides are TGCGCCAGCAGCCAAGGGGGGGGGACCTTCAATGAAAAACTGTTTTTT. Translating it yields CASSQGGGTFNEKLFF.

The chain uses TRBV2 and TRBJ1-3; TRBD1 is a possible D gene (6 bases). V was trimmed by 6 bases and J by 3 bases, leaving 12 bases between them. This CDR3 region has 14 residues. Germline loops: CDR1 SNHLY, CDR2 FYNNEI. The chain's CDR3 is CASRAGVDGNTIYF. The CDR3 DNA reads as TGTGCCAGCAGGGCAGGGGTAGATGGAAACACCATATATTTT.

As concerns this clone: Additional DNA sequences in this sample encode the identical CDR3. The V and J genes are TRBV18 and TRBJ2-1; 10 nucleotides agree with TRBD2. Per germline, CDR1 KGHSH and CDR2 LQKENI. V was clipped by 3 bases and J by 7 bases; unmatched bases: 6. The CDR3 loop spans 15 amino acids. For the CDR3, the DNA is TGTGCCAGCTCACCCCTAGCGGGAGTCCCGAATGAGCAGTTCTTC. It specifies CASSPLAGVPNEQFF. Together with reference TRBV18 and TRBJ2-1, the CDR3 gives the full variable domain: NAGVMQNPRHLVRRRGQEARLRCSPMKGHSHVYWYRQLPEEGLKFMVYLQKENIIDESGMPKERFSAEFPKEGPSILRIQQVVRGDSAAYFCASSPLAGVPNEQFFGPGTRLTVL.

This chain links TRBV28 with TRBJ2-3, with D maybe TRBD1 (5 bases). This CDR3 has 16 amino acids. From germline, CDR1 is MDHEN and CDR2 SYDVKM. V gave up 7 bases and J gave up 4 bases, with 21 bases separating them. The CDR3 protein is CASTQSYGLGADTQYF. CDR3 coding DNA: TGTGCCAGCACCCAGAGCTACGGATTAGGGGCAGATACGCAGTATTTT.

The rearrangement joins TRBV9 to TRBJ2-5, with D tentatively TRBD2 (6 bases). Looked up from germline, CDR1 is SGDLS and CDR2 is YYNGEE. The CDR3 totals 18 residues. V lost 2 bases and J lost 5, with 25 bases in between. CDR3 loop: CASSVSAGLPQGVETQYF. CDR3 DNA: TGTGCCAGCAGCGTCTCAGCGGGTCTTCCGCAGGGAGTGGAGACCCAGTACTTC.